The clone carrying this T cell receptor beta chain was observed a handful of times. These data come from a study of regulatory T cells in long-lasting Graves disease. The V segment lost 4 bases and the J segment 4 bases; nucleotides outside the gene matches: 10. Germline V gene lookup returns CDR1 LNHDA and CDR2 SQIVND (reference sequence). This CDR3 has 17 amino acids. Noted time point: newly diagnosed GD, antithyroid drugs for less than 3 months. PBMC-extracted RNA yielded the TCR library. Graves' disease diagnosis followed American Thyroid Association guidelines. Assembly of TCR beta libraries relied on iRepertoire HTBI primers together with Arm-PCR of CDR3 regions. Each CDR3 protein gets one entry after TCRdb re-called the multiplex PCR reads with MiXCR. This table has some 450,000 distinct CDR3 sequences, 16% appearing once. These data also formed part of another study, on T cells in Graves' hyperthyroidism and ophthalmopathy. That paper adds: With the HTBI primer set, the TCR CDR3 went through a first round of RT-PCR. From stable hyperthyroidism, ophthalmopathy was set apart by a 13 V-J model. Ophthalmopathy onset followed model prediction by a median approximately 7 months.

Specimen: peripheral blood mononuclear cells (PBMCs), collected at new diagnosis, from a patient treated with antithyroid drugs. The receptor's source is a woman aged 25 to 39 with Graves disease. The chain recombines TRBV19 with TRBJ2-3, with TRBD2 matching 11 bases. The CDR3 loop reads CASSTGTSGLAADTQYF. CDR3 DNA: TGTGCCAGTAGTACCGGGACTAGCGGTTTAGCGGCAGATACGCAGTATTTT.